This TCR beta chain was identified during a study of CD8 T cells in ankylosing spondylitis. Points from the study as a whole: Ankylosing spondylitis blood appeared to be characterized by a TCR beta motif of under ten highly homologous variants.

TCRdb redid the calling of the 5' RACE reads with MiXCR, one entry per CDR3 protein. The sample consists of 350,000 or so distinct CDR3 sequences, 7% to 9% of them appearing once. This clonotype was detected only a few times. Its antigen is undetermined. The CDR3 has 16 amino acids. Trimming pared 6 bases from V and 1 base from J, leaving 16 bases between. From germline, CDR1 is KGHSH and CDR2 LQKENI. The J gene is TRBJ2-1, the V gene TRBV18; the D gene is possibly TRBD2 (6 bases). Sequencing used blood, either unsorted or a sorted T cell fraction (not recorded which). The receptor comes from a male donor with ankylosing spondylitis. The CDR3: CASSREAPNSYNEQFF. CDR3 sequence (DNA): TGTGCCAGCTCCAGGGAGGCGCCGAATTCCTACAATGAGCAGTTCTTC.